The present entry profiles one T cell receptor (beta chain) with its context. Its antigen is as yet unknown. The input was 450 to 500 ng total RNA; TCR beta cDNA was made from it with a constant-region primer. Libraries covering TCR beta were generated through three nested multiplex PCR rounds (using a slightly modified ARM-PCR). TRBV1-TRBV30 forward primers paired with a C-beta reverse primer drove the first two PCR rounds, roughly 10 cycles each. TCRdb reanalysed the multiplex PCR reads using MiXCR and keeps one entry per CDR3 protein. The table lists 300,000 to 350,000 distinct CDR3 sequences, 65% of them singletons. The data were taken from a study of tumor-infiltrating lymphocytes in primary liver carcinoma. Germline CDR1 is MNHNS and CDR2 is SASEGT. CDR3 size: 15 residues. The junction had 7 bases not matched to a gene; V was cut back by 4 bases and J by 6 bases. Findings of the study overall: Significantly larger top-250-clone fractions were found in tumors than in blood (p = 0.039).

Both blood RNA, taken from unsorted whole blood, and germline DNA were extracted. The chain couples TRBV6-1 to TRBJ2-3; TRBD2 matches at 10 bases. Source material: peripheral blood. The sequence derives from a man aged 35 to 55 with primary liver carcinoma and hepatitis B virus infection. The CDR3 DNA reads as TGTGCCAGCAGTGTTAAGCGGGAGGGCCTTGATACGCAGTATTTT. Residues: CASSVKREGLDTQYF.